The clone carrying this T cell receptor beta chain was counted between two and nine times. Its antigen is currently unknown. Trimming pared 2 bases from V and 0 bases from J, leaving 14 bases between. CDR1 is MDHEN, CDR2 SYDVKM, per germline. The CDR3 covers 18 residues. This sample stems from a study of blood T cells in healthy people across ages. The study's findings and limits: Measured against age, TCR beta diversity per million T cells decreased in a roughly linear manner.

PCR was performed a second time for 7 to 11 cycles using a sample-barcoded 5' primer and a J-beta primer mix. Using its own MiXCR run on the 5' RACE reads, TCRdb lists one record per CDR3 protein. The sample has 1.5 million to 2 million distinct CDR3 sequences, around half seen once. This receptor was obtained from a woman aged 40-49 years in good health. Input material: blood. The chain is built from TRBV28 and TRBJ2-6; tentatively, D is TRBD2 (5 bases). The CDR3 region is CASSLVGGEGSGANVLTF. CDR3 nucleotides: TGTGCCAGCAGTTTAGTGGGCGGTGAGGGCTCTGGGGCCAACGTCCTGACTTTC.